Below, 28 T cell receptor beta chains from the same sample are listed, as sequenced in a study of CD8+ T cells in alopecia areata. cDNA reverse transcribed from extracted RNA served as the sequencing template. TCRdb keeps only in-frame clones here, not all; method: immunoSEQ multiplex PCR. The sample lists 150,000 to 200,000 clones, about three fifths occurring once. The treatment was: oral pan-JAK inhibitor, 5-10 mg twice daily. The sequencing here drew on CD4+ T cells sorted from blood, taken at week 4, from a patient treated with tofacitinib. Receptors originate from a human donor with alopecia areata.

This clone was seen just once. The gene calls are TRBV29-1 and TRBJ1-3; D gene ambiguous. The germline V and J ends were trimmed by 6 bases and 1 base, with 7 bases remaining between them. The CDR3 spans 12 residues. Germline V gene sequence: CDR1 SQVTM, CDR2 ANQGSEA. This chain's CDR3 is CSVLISGNTIYF. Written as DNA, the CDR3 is TGCAGCGTCTTGATTTCTGGAAACACCATATATTTT.

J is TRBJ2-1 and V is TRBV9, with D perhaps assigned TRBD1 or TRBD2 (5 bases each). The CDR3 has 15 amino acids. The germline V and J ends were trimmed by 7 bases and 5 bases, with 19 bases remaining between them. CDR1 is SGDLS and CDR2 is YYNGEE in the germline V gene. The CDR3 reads CASSHDTGRNNEQFF. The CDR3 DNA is TGTGCCAGCTCTCACGACACGGGACGAAACAATGAGCAGTTCTTC.

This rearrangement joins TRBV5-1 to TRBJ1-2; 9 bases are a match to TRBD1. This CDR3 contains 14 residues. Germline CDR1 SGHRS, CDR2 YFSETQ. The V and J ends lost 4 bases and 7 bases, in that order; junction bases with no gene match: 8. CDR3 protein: CASSPGQGLAGYTF. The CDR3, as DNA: TGCGCCAGCAGCCCGGGACAGGGACTGGCTGGCTACACCTTC. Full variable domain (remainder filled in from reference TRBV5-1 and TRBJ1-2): KAGVTQTPRYLIKTRGQQVTLSCSPISGHRSVSWYQQTPGQGLQFLFEYFSETQRNKGNFPGRFSGRQFSNSRSEMNVSTLELGDSALYLCASSPGQGLAGYTFGSGTRLTVV.

This CDR3 reads CAWRAAQETQYF. In DNA, the CDR3 is TGTGCCTGGAGGGCAGCACAAGAGACCCAGTACTTC. V gene TRBV30 combines with J gene TRBJ2-5; D unclear. V dropped 3 bases and J dropped 2 bases, with 7 bases sitting between them. This CDR3 is built from 12 residues. The germline gives CDR1 GTSNPN, CDR2 SVGIG (reference sequence).

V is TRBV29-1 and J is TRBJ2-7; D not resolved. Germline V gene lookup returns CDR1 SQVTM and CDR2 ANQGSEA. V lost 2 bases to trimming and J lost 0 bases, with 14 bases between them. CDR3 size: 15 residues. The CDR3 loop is CSVELGRRPSYEQYF. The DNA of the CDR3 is TGCAGCGTTGAATTAGGCAGGCGCCCCTCCTACGAGCAGTACTTC.

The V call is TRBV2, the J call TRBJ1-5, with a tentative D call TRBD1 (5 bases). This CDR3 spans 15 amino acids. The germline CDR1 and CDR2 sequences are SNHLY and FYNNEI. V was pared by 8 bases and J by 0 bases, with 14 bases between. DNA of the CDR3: TGTGCCAGCGGCGTGGGAGGGGCTAGCAATCAGCCCCAGCATTTT. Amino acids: CASGVGGASNQPQHF. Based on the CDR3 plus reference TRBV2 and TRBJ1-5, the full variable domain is EPEVTQTPSHQVTQMGQEVILRCVPISNHLYFYWYRQILGQKVEFLVSFYNNEISEKSEIFDDQFSVERPDGSNFTLKIRSTKLEDSAMYFCASGVGGASNQPQHFGDGTRLSIL.

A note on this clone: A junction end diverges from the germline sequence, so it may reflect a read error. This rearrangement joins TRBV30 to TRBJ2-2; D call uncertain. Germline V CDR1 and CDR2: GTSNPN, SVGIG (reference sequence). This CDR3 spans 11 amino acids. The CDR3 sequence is CAWKSTGELFF. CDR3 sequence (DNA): TGTGCTTGGAAGAGCACCGGGGAGCTGTTTTTT.

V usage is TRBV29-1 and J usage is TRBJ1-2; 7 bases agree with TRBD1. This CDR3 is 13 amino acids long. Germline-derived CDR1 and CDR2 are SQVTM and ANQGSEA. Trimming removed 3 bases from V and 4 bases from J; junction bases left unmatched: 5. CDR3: CSVDADRSYGYTF. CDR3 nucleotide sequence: TGCAGCGTTGACGCGGACAGGAGCTATGGCTACACCTTC.

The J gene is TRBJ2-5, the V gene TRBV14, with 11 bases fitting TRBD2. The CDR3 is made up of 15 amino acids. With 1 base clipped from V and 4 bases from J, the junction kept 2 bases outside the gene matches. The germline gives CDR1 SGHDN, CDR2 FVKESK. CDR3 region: CASSQVLAGGETQYF. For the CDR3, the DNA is TGTGCCAGCAGCCAAGTTCTAGCGGGGGGAGAGACCCAGTACTTC.

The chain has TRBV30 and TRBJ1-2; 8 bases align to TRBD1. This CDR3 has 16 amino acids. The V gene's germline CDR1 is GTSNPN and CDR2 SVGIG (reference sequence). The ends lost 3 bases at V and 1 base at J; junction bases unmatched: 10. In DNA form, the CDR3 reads TGTGCCTGGAGGTCCAAGCGGGACAGGAGTAACTATGGCTACACCTTC. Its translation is CAWRSKRDRSNYGYTF.

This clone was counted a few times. CDR3 loop: CAWTPAENTEAFF. The CDR3 DNA reads TGTGCCTGGACCCCCGCGGAAAACACTGAAGCTTTCTTT. The chain couples TRBV30 to TRBJ1-1, with D uncertain. CDR3 size: 13 residues. Trimming stripped 4 bases from V and 2 bases from J, with 11 bases between. CDR1 is GTSNPN, CDR2 SVGIG, per germline (reference sequence).

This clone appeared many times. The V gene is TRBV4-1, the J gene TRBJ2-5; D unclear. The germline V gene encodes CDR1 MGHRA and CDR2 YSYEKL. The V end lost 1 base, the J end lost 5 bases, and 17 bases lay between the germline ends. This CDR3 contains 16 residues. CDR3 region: CASSQANLGFGETQYF. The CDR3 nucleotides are TGCGCCAGCAGCCAAGCAAACCTAGGGTTCGGGGAGACCCAGTACTTC.

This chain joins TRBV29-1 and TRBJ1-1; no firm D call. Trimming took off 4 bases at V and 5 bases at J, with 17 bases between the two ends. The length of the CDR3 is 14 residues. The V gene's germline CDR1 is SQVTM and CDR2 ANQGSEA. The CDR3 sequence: CSVASGHSGTEAFF. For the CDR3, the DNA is TGCAGCGTTGCGTCTGGGCATAGTGGGACTGAAGCTTTCTTT.

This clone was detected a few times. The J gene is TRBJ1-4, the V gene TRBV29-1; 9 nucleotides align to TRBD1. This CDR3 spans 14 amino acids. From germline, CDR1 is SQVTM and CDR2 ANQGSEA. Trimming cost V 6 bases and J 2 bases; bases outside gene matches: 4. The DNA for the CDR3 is TGCAGCGTCGTGACAGGGGGTACTAATGAAAAACTGTTTTTT. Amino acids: CSVVTGGTNEKLFF.

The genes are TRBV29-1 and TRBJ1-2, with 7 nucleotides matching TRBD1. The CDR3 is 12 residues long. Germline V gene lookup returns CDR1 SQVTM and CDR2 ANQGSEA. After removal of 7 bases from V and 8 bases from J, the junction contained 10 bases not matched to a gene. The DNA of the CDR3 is TGCAGCGCCGTCGGACAGGACCGCGGCTACACCTTC. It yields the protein CSAVGQDRGYTF.

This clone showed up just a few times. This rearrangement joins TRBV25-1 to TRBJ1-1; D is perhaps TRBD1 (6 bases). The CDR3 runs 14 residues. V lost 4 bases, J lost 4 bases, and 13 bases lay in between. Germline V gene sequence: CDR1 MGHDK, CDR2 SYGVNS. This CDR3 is CASSGPGVSTEAFF. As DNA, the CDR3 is TGTGCCAGCAGTGGTCCAGGGGTATCCACTGAAGCTTTCTTT.

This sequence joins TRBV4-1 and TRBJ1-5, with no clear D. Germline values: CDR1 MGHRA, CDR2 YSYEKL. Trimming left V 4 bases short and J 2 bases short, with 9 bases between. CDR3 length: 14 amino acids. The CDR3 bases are TGCGCCAGCAGCCCCGCCAGAGGCAATCAGCCCCAGCATTTT. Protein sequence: CASSPARGNQPQHF.

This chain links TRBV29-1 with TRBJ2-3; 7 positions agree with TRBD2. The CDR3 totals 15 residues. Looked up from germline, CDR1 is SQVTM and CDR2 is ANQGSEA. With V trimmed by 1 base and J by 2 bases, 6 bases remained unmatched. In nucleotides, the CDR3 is TGCAGCGTTGAAGGAGGCGGGGGTACCACAGATACGCAGTATTTT. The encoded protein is CSVEGGGGTTDTQYF.

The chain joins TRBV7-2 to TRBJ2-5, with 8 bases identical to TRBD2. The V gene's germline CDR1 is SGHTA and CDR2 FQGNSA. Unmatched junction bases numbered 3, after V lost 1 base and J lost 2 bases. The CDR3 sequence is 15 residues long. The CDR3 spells CASSLGSGDQETQYF. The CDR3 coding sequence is TGTGCCAGCAGCTTAGGTAGCGGGGATCAAGAGACCCAGTACTTC.

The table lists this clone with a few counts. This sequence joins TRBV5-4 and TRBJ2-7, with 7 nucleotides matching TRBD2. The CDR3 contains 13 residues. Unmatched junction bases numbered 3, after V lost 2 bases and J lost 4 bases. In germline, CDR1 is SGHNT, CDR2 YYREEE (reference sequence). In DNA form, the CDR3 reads TGTGCCAGCAGCTTCCCACTAGCGTACGAGCAGTACTTC. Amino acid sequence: CASSFPLAYEQYF. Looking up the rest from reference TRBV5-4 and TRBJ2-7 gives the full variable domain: ETGVTQSPTHLIKTRGQQVTLRCSSQSGHNTVSWYQQALGQGPQFIFQYYREEENGRGNFPPRFSGLQFPNYSSELNVNALELDDSALYLCASSFPLAYEQYFGPGTRLTVT.

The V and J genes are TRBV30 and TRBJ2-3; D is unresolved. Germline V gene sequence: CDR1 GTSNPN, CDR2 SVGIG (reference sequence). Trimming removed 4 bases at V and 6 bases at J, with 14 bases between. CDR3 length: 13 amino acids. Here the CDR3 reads CAWTQRGPDTQYF. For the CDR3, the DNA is TGTGCCTGGACACAAAGAGGTCCCGATACGCAGTATTTT.

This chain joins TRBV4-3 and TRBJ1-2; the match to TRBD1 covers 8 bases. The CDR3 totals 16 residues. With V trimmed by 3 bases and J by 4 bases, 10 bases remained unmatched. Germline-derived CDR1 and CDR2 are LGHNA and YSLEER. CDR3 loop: CASSQGTGVVSYGYTF. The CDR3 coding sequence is TGCGCCAGCAGCCAGGGGACAGGCGTGGTTAGCTATGGCTACACCTTC.

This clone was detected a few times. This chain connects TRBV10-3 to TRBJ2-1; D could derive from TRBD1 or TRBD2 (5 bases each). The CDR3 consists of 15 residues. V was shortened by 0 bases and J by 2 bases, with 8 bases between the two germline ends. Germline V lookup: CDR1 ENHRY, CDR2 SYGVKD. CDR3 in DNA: TGTGCCATCAGTGAGTCAACGGGGCCCTACAATGAGCAGTTCTTC. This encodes CAISESTGPYNEQFF.

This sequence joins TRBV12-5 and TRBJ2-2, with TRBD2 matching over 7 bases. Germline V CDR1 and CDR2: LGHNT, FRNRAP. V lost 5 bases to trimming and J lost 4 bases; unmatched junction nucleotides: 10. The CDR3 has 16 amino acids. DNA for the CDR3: TGTGCTAGTGGTCCTAAGGGGCGGGGGAGCACCGGGGAGCTGTTTTTT. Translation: CASGPKGRGSTGELFF.

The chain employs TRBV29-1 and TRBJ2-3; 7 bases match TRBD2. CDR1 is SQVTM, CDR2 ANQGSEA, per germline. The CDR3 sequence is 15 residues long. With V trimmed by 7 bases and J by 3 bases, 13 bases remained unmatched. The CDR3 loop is CSAVRGDFTTDTQYF. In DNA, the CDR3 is TGCAGCGCCGTCCGGGGGGACTTCACGACAGATACGCAGTATTTT.

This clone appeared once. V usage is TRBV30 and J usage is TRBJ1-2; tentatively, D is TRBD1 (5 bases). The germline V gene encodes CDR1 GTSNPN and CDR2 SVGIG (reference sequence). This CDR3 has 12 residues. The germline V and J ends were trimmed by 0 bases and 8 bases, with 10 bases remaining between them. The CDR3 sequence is CAWSVGWDGYTF. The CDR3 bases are TGTGCCTGGAGTGTAGGGTGGGACGGCTACACCTTC. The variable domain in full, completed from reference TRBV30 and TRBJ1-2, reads SQTIHQWPATLVQPVGSPLSLECTVEGTSNPNLYWYRQAAGRGLQLLFYSVGIGQISSEVPQNLSASRPQDRQFILSSKKLLLSDSGFYLCAWSVGWDGYTFGSGTRLTVV.

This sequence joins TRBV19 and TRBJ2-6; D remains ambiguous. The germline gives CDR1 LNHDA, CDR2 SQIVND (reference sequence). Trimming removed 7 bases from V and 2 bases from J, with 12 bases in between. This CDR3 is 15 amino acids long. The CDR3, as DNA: TGTGCCAGTACAACTCAGAGTCCTGGGGCCAACGTCCTGACTTTC. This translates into CASTTQSPGANVLTF.

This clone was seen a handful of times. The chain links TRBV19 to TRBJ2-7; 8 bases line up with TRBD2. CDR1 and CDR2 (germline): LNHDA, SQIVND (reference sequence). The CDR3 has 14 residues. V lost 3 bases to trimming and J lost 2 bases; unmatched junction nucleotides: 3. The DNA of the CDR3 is TGTGCCAGTAGTATCCGGGGGGGGCCCTACGAGCAGTACTTC. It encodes CASSIRGGPYEQYF. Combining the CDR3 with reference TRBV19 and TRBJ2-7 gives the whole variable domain DGGITQSPKYLFRKEGQNVTLSCEQNLNHDAMYWYRQDPGQGLRLIYYSQIVNDFQKGDIAEGYSVSREKKESFPLTVTSAQKNPTAFYLCASSIRGGPYEQYFGPGTRLTVT.